Presented here are 20 T cell receptor beta chains from one specimen sequenced in a study of shared clonotypes between healthy human individuals. Sequencing used immunoSEQ multiplex PCR; TCRdb keeps in-frame clones, though not all of them. The repertoire includes fewer than 1.8 million clones, 98% to 99% of them detected once, and under 0.45% sits in the top ten. Sequenced sample: naive CD4+ T cells sorted from blood. Subset in this sample: CD45RA+ positively selected. The receptors stem from a man aged 30 to 39 in good health.

The rearrangement uses TRBV29-1 and TRBJ1-1, with a possible D match to TRBD1 (5 bases). Germline CDR1 reads SQVTM; CDR2 reads ANQGSEA. Trimming cost V 3 bases and J 1 base, with 15 bases left between them. The CDR3 is 15 amino acids. As DNA, the CDR3 is TGCAGCGTTGATGTGGGGACCCGTCAGAACACTGAAGCTTTCTTT. This gives the protein CSVDVGTRQNTEAFF.

This clone showed up just once. This chain connects TRBV11-2 to TRBJ2-5; D is uncertain. V was shortened by 1 base and J by 3 bases, with 9 bases between the two germline ends. In germline, CDR1 is SGHAT, CDR2 FQNNGV. CDR3 length: 14 amino acids. CDR3 in amino acids: CASSLVWGKETQYF. The CDR3 DNA follows: TGTGCCAGCAGCTTAGTTTGGGGAAAAGAGACCCAGTACTTC. Supplemented by reference TRBV11-2 and TRBJ2-5, the full variable domain reads EAGVAQSPRYKIIEKRQSVAFWCNPISGHATLYWYQQILGQGPKLLIQFQNNGVVDDSQLPKDRFSAERLKGVDSTLKIQPAKLEDSAVYLCASSLVWGKETQYFGPGTRLLVL.

V usage is TRBV5-4 and J usage is TRBJ2-2, with a tentative D call TRBD1 (6 bases). Trimming pared 4 bases from V and 2 bases from J, leaving 9 bases between. CDR3 length: 14 residues. The germline V gene has CDR1 SGHNT and CDR2 YYREEE (reference sequence). The CDR3 DNA follows: TGTGCCAGCAGCCGGGACATAAACACCGGGGAGCTGTTTTTT. It codes for CASSRDINTGELFF.

The chain is built from TRBV18 and TRBJ1-5, with TRBD1 matching over 7 bases. The CDR3 is 18 residues long. J was trimmed by 3 bases and V by 6 bases; bases with no gene match: 17. Germline values: CDR1 KGHSH, CDR2 LQKENI. For the CDR3, the DNA is TGTGCCAGCTCGTCAACCAAACAGGGGAGTGTAAACAATCAGCCCCAGCATTTT. Residues: CASSSTKQGSVNNQPQHF. The whole variable domain, filled in from reference TRBV18 and TRBJ1-5, reads NAGVMQNPRHLVRRRGQEARLRCSPMKGHSHVYWYRQLPEEGLKFMVYLQKENIIDESGMPKERFSAEFPKEGPSILRIQQVVRGDSAAYFCASSSTKQGSVNNQPQHFGDGTRLSIL.

The rearrangement joins TRBV7-2 to TRBJ2-3, with D maybe TRBD1 (7 bases). CDR1 and CDR2 from the germline V gene are SGHTA and FQGNSA. The CDR3 consists of 17 residues. Trimming pared 2 bases from V and 1 base from J, leaving 16 bases between. This CDR3 is CASSLRGPGQGTDTQYF. As DNA, the CDR3 is TGTGCCAGCAGCTTACGGGGGCCCGGACAGGGCACAGATACGCAGTATTTT.

This chain connects TRBV5-6 to TRBJ1-1; D is undetermined. Trimming removed 0 bases at V and 5 bases at J, with 11 bases between. The CDR3 covers 14 residues. Germline CDR1 reads SGHDT; CDR2 reads YYEEEE. This chain's CDR3 is CASSLVGFGTEAFF. The CDR3 coding sequence is TGTGCCAGCAGCTTGGTAGGATTCGGGACTGAAGCTTTCTTT.

This chain joins TRBV18 and TRBJ1-1; maybe TRBD1 (6 bases). V was cut by 2 bases and J by 4 bases, with 14 bases left in between. Germline CDR1 reads KGHSH; CDR2 reads LQKENI. The CDR3 sequence is 15 residues long. The CDR3: CASSPRGGRVTEAFF. The CDR3 DNA reads TGTGCCAGCTCACCAAGGGGGGGCAGGGTCACTGAAGCTTTCTTT.

This rearrangement joins TRBV27 to TRBJ2-7; a possible D gene is TRBD1 (5 bases). V was pared by 5 bases and J by 3 bases, with 14 bases between. CDR1 is MNHEY, CDR2 SMNVEV, per germline (reference sequence). This CDR3 has 14 amino acids. The CDR3 DNA reads TGTGCCAGCAGTCCTGACAGATACAACTACGAGCAGTACTTC. This gives the protein CASSPDRYNYEQYF.

This clone was counted a single time. The chain recombines TRBV28 with TRBJ2-1, with 8 bases matching TRBD1. The V gene's germline CDR1 is MDHEN and CDR2 SYDVKM. CDR3 length equals 15 residues. V lost 8 bases and J lost 5; bases outside the gene matches: 11. The DNA for the CDR3 is TGTGCCAGCCGACCGCCGGGACAGGACGACAATGAGCAGTTCTTC. Translating it yields CASRPPGQDDNEQFF.

The chain is built from TRBV9 and TRBJ2-1; no definite D call. The length of the CDR3 is 14 residues. Trimming removed 6 bases from V and 6 bases from J, with 16 bases in between. CDR1 SGDLS and CDR2 YYNGEE come from the germline V gene. CDR3 amino acids: CASTAYGSANEQFF. The CDR3 region has the DNA TGTGCCAGCACCGCCTACGGGTCCGCCAATGAGCAGTTCTTC.

This chain connects TRBV11-2 to TRBJ1-5; unclear D gene. The germline CDR1 and CDR2 sequences are SGHAT and FQNNGV. The V end was cut by 2 bases, the J end by 4 bases, with 9 bases between. The CDR3 has 14 residues. The CDR3 DNA reads TGTGCCAGCAGCTTAAGACCGACGAATCAGCCCCAGCATTTT. It encodes CASSLRPTNQPQHF.

As regards this clone: At the DNA level, this CDR3 is encoded by other sequences in the same sample as well. This chain joins TRBV20-1 and TRBJ2-3; the D is unclear. Germline CDR1 DFQATT, CDR2 SNEGSKA (reference sequence). V lost 5 bases to trimming and J lost 3 bases, with 6 bases between them. The length of the CDR3 is 11 residues. CDR3 residues: CSAARTDTQYF. For the CDR3, the DNA is TGCAGTGCTGCCCGAACAGATACGCAGTATTTT.

The V call is TRBV27, the J call TRBJ2-1; 10 bases match TRBD2. From germline, CDR1 is MNHEY and CDR2 SMNVEV (reference sequence). The CDR3 is 15 amino acids. The V segment lost 2 bases and the J segment 7 bases; nucleotides outside the gene matches: 5. CDR3 region: CASSLTSGKWNEQFF. As DNA, the CDR3 is TGTGCCAGCAGTTTAACTAGCGGGAAATGGAATGAGCAGTTCTTC.

The chain has TRBV6-5 and TRBJ2-7; the match to TRBD2 covers 8 bases. The CDR3 length is 14 residues. The germline gives CDR1 MNHEY, CDR2 SVGAGI. Trimming at V came to 6 bases and at J to 0 bases, leaving 4 bases not matched to a gene. The CDR3 here is CASRGTRLSYEQYF. The CDR3 region has the DNA TGTGCCAGCAGAGGGACTAGACTCTCCTACGAGCAGTACTTC.

The chain carries TRBV18 and TRBJ2-5; TRBD2 is a possible D gene (5 bases). The CDR3 is 14 residues long. Germline CDR1 and CDR2: KGHSH and LQKENI. The V gene lost 2 bases and the J gene lost 7 bases, with 14 bases spanning the gap. The CDR3 DNA reads as TGTGCCAGCTCACCAACGGCCGGGGATGGGACCCAGTACTTC. Translating it yields CASSPTAGDGTQYF.

The V and J genes are TRBV4-1 and TRBJ1-5, with a weak D call TRBD1 (5 bases). The CDR3 consists of 15 residues. Germline CDR1 reads MGHRA; CDR2 reads YSYEKL. Trimming removed 1 base at V and 0 bases at J, with 7 bases between. Here the CDR3 reads CASSQAGYSNQPQHF. CDR3 coding DNA: TGCGCCAGCAGCCAAGCAGGGTATAGCAATCAGCCCCAGCATTTT.

Here the CDR3 DNA reads TGTGCCAGCAGCCCCCGGACAGGGGGCGAGGGAAACACCATATATTTT. This translates into CASSPRTGGEGNTIYF. The J gene is TRBJ1-3, the V gene TRBV9; 11 bases map to TRBD1. This CDR3 region has 16 residues. Germline assignment: CDR1 SGDLS and CDR2 YYNGEE. The ends lost 4 bases at V and 4 bases at J; junction bases unmatched: 7. Full variable domain (rest looked up from reference TRBV9 and TRBJ1-3): DSGVTQTPKHLITATGQRVTLRCSPRSGDLSVYWYQQSLDQGLQFLIQYYNGEERAKGNILERFSAQQFPDLHSELNLSSLELGDSALYFCASSPRTGGEGNTIYFGEGSWLTVV.

This clone has just one count. In the same sample, other DNA sequences code for this CDR3. The V and J genes are TRBV7-6 and TRBJ2-2, with TRBD2 matching over 12 bases. J gave up 6 bases and V 1 base, and 0 bases lay outside the gene matches. The CDR3 is made up of 15 amino acids. Looked up from germline, CDR1 is SGHVS and CDR2 is FNYEAQ. The CDR3 bases are TGTGCCAGCAGCTTAGGACTAGCGGGAGCCGGGGAGCTGTTTTTT. It specifies CASSLGLAGAGELFF.

This clone showed up just once. J is TRBJ2-7 and V is TRBV6-5; D is ambiguous. The CDR3 has 14 amino acids. CDR1 is MNHEY and CDR2 is SVGAGI in the germline V gene. Trimming took 7 bases from V and 4 from J, leaving 17 bases between them. In DNA form, the CDR3 reads TGTGCCAGCAAAGTAATCCTCGCCGATTACGAGCAGTACTTC. Protein sequence: CASKVILADYEQYF.

This chain joins TRBV11-2 and TRBJ2-5, with D hard to call. Trimming removed 3 bases from V and 4 bases from J, with 15 bases in between. This CDR3 spans 15 amino acids. The germline gives CDR1 SGHAT, CDR2 FQNNGV. The CDR3 reads CASSFQTFKGETQYF. The CDR3 DNA follows: TGTGCCAGCAGCTTCCAGACATTCAAGGGAGAGACCCAGTACTTC.